Listed here is a single TCR beta chain. Its antigen is undetermined. V lost 6 bases and J 4 bases, leaving 9 bases between the germline ends. There are 12 residues in the CDR3. The sample is drawn from a study of T cell responses to AZD1222 COVID-19 vaccine. Study results and caveats: Clonal diversity was possibly underestimated; the donors were predominantly white British and more often female.

TCRdb's copy holds only in-frame clones and misses some; the assay was immunoSEQ multiplex PCR. The sample holds roughly 120,000 clones, around 85% seen once. The TCR comes from an adult who received the AZD1222 COVID-19 vaccine. The material was peripheral blood, obtained 28 days after the second AZD1222 dose. The rearrangement uses TRBV12-3 or TRBV12-4 and TRBJ1-2, with a possible D match to TRBD1 (5 bases). The chain's CDR3 is CASRQTAYGYTF. DNA of the CDR3: TGTGCCAGCAGGCAGACAGCCTATGGCTACACCTTC.